This entry lists 27 T cell receptor beta chains sequenced from one sample in a study of immunodeficiency. Sequenced by immunoSEQ multiplex PCR; TCRdb stores in-frame clones only, minus some. This repertoire shows approximately 350 clones, over 90% found once; its top ten account for around 48%. Sequencing used CD8+ T cells from blood. The source of these receptors is a girl aged 2 to 10.

Only a few counts were recorded for this clone. J is TRBJ2-7 and V is TRBV27; 7 bases map to TRBD1. Germline V gene lookup returns CDR1 MNHEY and CDR2 SMNVEV (reference sequence). The CDR3 runs 17 residues. Trimming took 5 bases from V and 4 from J; bases not matched to a gene: 17. The DNA of the CDR3 is TGTGCCAGCAGTCAAGGGACAGATCGTTTAAGTTTATACGAGCAGTACTTC. The encoded protein is CASSQGTDRLSLYEQYF.

The chain recombines TRBV24-1 with TRBJ2-5, with D hard to call. Germline V gene data show CDR1 as KGHDR and CDR2 as SFDVKD. This CDR3 is built from 12 residues. The V end was cut by 0 bases, the J end by 4 bases, with 2 bases between. The CDR3 nucleotides read TGTGCCACCAGTGATTTGGGAGAGACCCAGTACTTC. Protein sequence: CATSDLGETQYF.

The chain is built from TRBV14 and TRBJ1-5; D unresolved. The CDR3 has 16 amino acids. Germline assignment: CDR1 SGHDN and CDR2 FVKESK. Trimming shortened V by 0 bases and J by 2 bases, and 11 bases separated the two germline ends. CDR3 amino acids: CASSQELGIGNQPQHF. CDR3 DNA sequence: TGTGCCAGCAGCCAAGAACTTGGAATTGGCAATCAGCCCCAGCATTTT.

This rearrangement joins TRBV28 to TRBJ2-7; 7 nucleotides agree with TRBD1. With 5 bases clipped from V and 2 bases from J, the junction kept 9 bases outside the gene matches. The CDR3 runs to 15 residues. CDR1 is MDHEN, CDR2 SYDVKM, per germline. CDR3 sequence (DNA): TGTGCCAGCAGTCCCGGAAAGGGGGCTCCCTACGAGCAGTACTTC. As protein: CASSPGKGAPYEQYF.

The chain combines TRBV6-2 or TRBV6-3 with TRBJ2-2; 7 bases map to TRBD1. The CDR3 covers 15 residues. Germline V gene data show CDR1 as MNHEY and CDR2 as SVGEGT. The junction had 10 bases not matched to a gene; V was cut back by 2 bases and J by 10 bases. The CDR3 loop reads CASSYGDSPPAELFF. CDR3 DNA: TGTGCCAGCAGTTACGGGGACAGCCCCCCGGCGGAGCTGTTTTTT.

The rearrangement joins TRBV7-6 to TRBJ2-6; TRBD1 might be the D (6 bases). CDR1 is SGHVS, CDR2 FNYEAQ, per germline. This CDR3 region has 16 residues. Trimming removed 5 bases from V and 0 bases from J, with 11 bases in between. The CDR3 bases are TGTGCCAGCAGCCCTACAGGGAGCTCTGGGGCCAACGTCCTGACTTTC. It codes for CASSPTGSSGANVLTF.

CDR3 sequence (DNA): TGTGCCAGCACCCCTTCCGGGACAGGCCGAACTTTTAATTCACCCCTCCACTTT. Translating it yields CASTPSGTGRTFNSPLHF. The chain employs TRBV28 and TRBJ1-6; TRBD1 agrees at 8 bases. V lost 7 bases and J lost 6; bases outside the gene matches: 17. The CDR3 has 18 amino acids. CDR1 is MDHEN and CDR2 is SYDVKM in the germline V gene.

The rearrangement uses TRBV3-1 (or the pseudogene TRBV3-2) and TRBJ2-4; D remains ambiguous. Trimming cost V 2 bases and J 4 bases, with 18 bases left between them. CDR1 and CDR2 from the germline V gene are LGHDT and YNNKEL (reference sequence). The CDR3 loop spans 17 amino acids. In DNA, the CDR3 is TGTGCCAGCAGCCAACGGAGTCCCATTTGCAAAAAAAACATTCAGTACTTC. Translation gives CASSQRSPICKKNIQYF.

This chain connects TRBV19 to TRBJ2-5; 8 bases are a match to TRBD2. V trimming: 1 base; J trimming: 5 bases; junction bases outside the gene matches: 6. The CDR3 runs 15 residues. The germline CDR1 and CDR2 sequences are LNHDA and SQIVND (reference sequence). CDR3 nucleotide sequence: TGTGCCAGTAGTATAGGGAGCGGGAGTCGGGAGACCCAGTACTTC. Translation gives CASSIGSGSRETQYF. Filled out from reference TRBV19 and TRBJ2-5, the complete variable domain reads DGGITQSPKYLFRKEGQNVTLSCEQNLNHDAMYWYRQDPGQGLRLIYYSQIVNDFQKGDIAEGYSVSREKKESFPLTVTSAQKNPTAFYLCASSIGSGSRETQYFGPGTRLLVL.

The rearrangement joins TRBV2 to TRBJ2-1; 9 bases are a match to TRBD2. Germline trimming cut 4 bases from V and 6 bases from J; bases unmatched to any gene: 16. The germline V gene encodes CDR1 SNHLY and CDR2 FYNNEI. This CDR3 comprises 18 residues. The CDR3 reads CASSGIAGDGGFRNEQFF. DNA of the CDR3: TGTGCCAGCAGTGGTATAGCGGGAGACGGGGGTTTTCGCAATGAGCAGTTCTTC.

This rearrangement joins TRBV6-5 to TRBJ2-1, with D possibly being TRBD2 (5 bases). The germline V gene has CDR1 MNHEY and CDR2 SVGAGI. Trimming cost V 7 bases and J 8 bases, with 15 bases left between them. This CDR3 has 13 amino acids. The CDR3 region has the DNA TGTGCCAGCAAACTAGATTTTGGCGATGAGCAGTTCTTC. It yields the protein CASKLDFGDEQFF.

The V gene is TRBV20-1, the J gene TRBJ2-1, with D hard to call. The germline V and J ends were trimmed by 5 bases and 3 bases, with 5 bases remaining between them. The germline V gene has CDR1 DFQATT and CDR2 SNEGSKA (reference sequence). CDR3 length: 11 amino acids. The CDR3 nucleotides read TGCAGTGCTCCGAACTACAATGAGCAGTTCTTC. It is translated as CSAPNYNEQFF.

The J gene is TRBJ1-1, the V gene TRBV19; D unclear. The CDR3 extends over 14 amino acids. The germline gives CDR1 LNHDA, CDR2 SQIVND (reference sequence). V dropped 3 bases and J dropped 4 bases, with 12 bases sitting between them. CDR3 DNA: TGTGCCAGTAGTATTCAGTGGGGAGCCACTGAAGCTTTCTTT. Its translation is CASSIQWGATEAFF.

V is TRBV7-9 and J is TRBJ1-2; D ambiguous. The CDR3 has 13 amino acids. Germline V gives CDR1 SEHNR, CDR2 FQNEAQ (reference sequence). Trimming shortened V by 4 bases and J by 4 bases, and 10 bases separated the two germline ends. The chain's CDR3 is CASSSTSSYGYTF. The CDR3 DNA reads TGTGCCAGCAGCTCGACAAGTTCCTATGGCTACACCTTC.

The chain combines TRBV6-5 with TRBJ2-5; TRBD1 aligns across 7 bases. This CDR3 contains 14 residues. Trimming took 6 bases from V and 8 from J; bases not matched to a gene: 12. CDR1 and CDR2 from the germline V gene are MNHEY and SVGAGI. The CDR3, as DNA: TGTGCCAGCAGCTTCGGGACGGACAGGAAAACCCAGTACTTC. The encoded protein is CASSFGTDRKTQYF.

The chain is built from TRBV9 and TRBJ2-4; TRBD2 aligns across 9 bases. This CDR3 is built from 16 residues. Germline V lookup: CDR1 SGDLS, CDR2 YYNGEE. Trimming at V came to 4 bases and at J to 0 bases, leaving 5 bases not matched to a gene. CDR3 protein: CASSSRTSAAKNIQYF. The CDR3 bases are TGTGCCAGCAGCTCCCGGACTAGCGCAGCCAAAAACATTCAGTACTTC. Together with reference TRBV9 and TRBJ2-4, the CDR3 gives the full variable domain: DSGVTQTPKHLITATGQRVTLRCSPRSGDLSVYWYQQSLDQGLQFLIQYYNGEERAKGNILERFSAQQFPDLHSELNLSSLELGDSALYFCASSSRTSAAKNIQYFGAGTRLSVL.

The chain employs TRBV4-1 and TRBJ2-1; D remains unclear. CDR3 length equals 13 residues. Germline V lookup: CDR1 MGHRA, CDR2 YSYEKL. The V end was cut by 4 bases, the J end by 8 bases, with 12 bases between. In DNA form, the CDR3 reads TGCGCCAGCAGCCCCTGGATGGAATATGAGCAGTTCTTC. Protein: CASSPWMEYEQFF.

The rearrangement links TRBV12-3 or TRBV12-4 to TRBJ2-5, with D unclear. V dropped 3 bases and J dropped 0 bases, with 5 bases sitting between them. The CDR3 runs 13 residues. CDR3 bases: TGTGCCAGCAGTTTCGAGGACCAAGAGACCCAGTACTTC. Protein: CASSFEDQETQYF.

The V gene is TRBV5-5, the J gene TRBJ2-7; D not certain. CDR1 SGHKS and CDR2 YYEKEE come from the germline V gene (reference sequence). V gave up 4 bases and J gave up 3 bases, with 14 bases separating them. The CDR3 is made up of 14 amino acids. CDR3 residues: CASSRWTDGYEQYF. DNA of the CDR3: TGTGCCAGCAGCAGATGGACGGACGGCTACGAGCAGTACTTC.

This chain uses TRBV6-2 or TRBV6-3 with TRBJ2-1; D tentatively fits TRBD1 or TRBD2 (5 bases each). CDR1 and CDR2 from the germline V gene are MNHEY and SVGEGT. The V gene lost 5 bases and the J gene lost 15 bases, with 17 bases spanning the gap. This CDR3 has 12 residues. The CDR3 sequence: CASSQGDGRPFF. CDR3 nucleotide sequence: TGTGCCAGCAGTCAGGGAGACGGTCGTCCGTTCTTC.

V is TRBV4-2 and J is TRBJ2-3; TRBD2 aligns across 12 bases. Trimming at V came to 0 bases and at J to 1 base, leaving 11 bases not matched to a gene. The CDR3 spans 20 residues. Germline-derived CDR1 and CDR2 are LGHNA and YNFKEQ. CDR3 nucleotide sequence: TGTGCCAGCAGCCAAGATAGGAGGACTAGCGGGATAGCGGGCACAGATACGCAGTATTTT. Protein product: CASSQDRRTSGIAGTDTQYF.

The chain couples TRBV10-3 to TRBJ2-2; 8 positions agree with TRBD2. There are 16 residues in the CDR3. V gave up 8 bases and J gave up 6 bases; unmatched junction bases: 14. Germline V gives CDR1 ENHRY, CDR2 SYGVKD. In DNA, the CDR3 is TGTGCCATCGGGGGTACCGGGACTAGAAACGCCGGGGAGCTGTTTTTT. This gives the protein CAIGGTGTRNAGELFF.

The rearrangement links TRBV5-8 to TRBJ2-7; D might be TRBD2 (6 bases). The germline CDR1 and CDR2 sequences are SGHTS and YDEGEE. CDR3 length: 13 residues. Trimming cost V 0 bases and J 6 bases, with 10 bases left between them. The CDR3 DNA reads as TGTGCCAGCAGCTTGGGTAGCGGAGTCGAGCAGTACTTC. Encoded protein: CASSLGSGVEQYF.

The chain has TRBV28 and TRBJ1-2, with TRBD1 identical over 10 bases. The CDR3 loop spans 13 amino acids. Trimming at V came to 5 bases and at J to 8 bases, leaving 5 bases not matched to a gene. Germline-derived CDR1 and CDR2 are MDHEN and SYDVKM. The CDR3 DNA follows: TGTGCCAGCAGTCTCGGGACAGGGGTAGGCTACACCTTC. Translated, it gives CASSLGTGVGYTF.

The chain employs TRBV5-8 and TRBJ1-5, with unresolved D. The CDR3 runs to 15 residues. V lost 2 bases, J lost 0 bases, and 9 bases lay in between. From germline, CDR1 is SGHTS and CDR2 YDEGEE. The CDR3 loop reads CASSFGRSSNQPQHF. CDR3 DNA sequence: TGTGCCAGCAGCTTCGGACGGAGTAGCAATCAGCCCCAGCATTTT.

The chain recombines TRBV30 with TRBJ2-7; 10 bases line up with TRBD1. Unmatched junction bases numbered 10, after V lost 5 bases and J lost 6 bases. Germline CDR1 is GTSNPN and CDR2 is SVGIG (reference sequence). The CDR3 contains 14 residues. The CDR3, as DNA: TGTGCCTGGTCGACAGGGGGCCCCTTTGGCGAGCAGTACTTC. It encodes CAWSTGGPFGEQYF.

This clone appeared once. The J gene is TRBJ2-1, the V gene TRBV7-6, with 10 positions matching TRBD1. The CDR3 extends over 17 amino acids. Germline V gene data show CDR1 as SGHVS and CDR2 as FNYEAQ. The J segment lost 5 bases and the V segment lost 3 bases, leaving 10 bases of the junction unmatched. CDR3 DNA: TGTGCCAGCAGCTTGCCTAAGACAGGGGGCGCAGACAATGAGCAGTTCTTC. As protein: CASSLPKTGGADNEQFF.